The next 6 T cell receptor beta chains were all read from a single sample in a study of blood T cell repertoires in COVID-19. The protocol was immunoSEQ multiplex PCR, while the TCRdb copy is restricted to in-frame clones and leaves out a portion. The sample lists about 220,000 clones; almost 90% were seen once. The source material was PBMCs or T cells enriched from blood (not recorded which). The receptor source for this set is a woman aged 50 to 65 with acute COVID-19.

The chain's CDR3 is CASSDDTGGHGYTF. The CDR3, as DNA: TGTGCCAGCAGTGACGACACAGGGGGCCATGGCTACACCTTC. The chain uses TRBV25-1 and TRBJ1-2; 9 bases match TRBD1. V lost 3 bases to trimming and J lost 6 bases; unmatched junction nucleotides: 5. CDR3 length: 14 residues. The germline V gene encodes CDR1 MGHDK and CDR2 SYGVNS.

V and J are TRBV19 and TRBJ1-4, with 9 bases matching TRBD1. The V and J ends lost 6 bases and 10 bases, in that order; junction bases with no gene match: 12. Germline V CDR1 and CDR2: LNHDA, SQIVND (reference sequence). The length of the CDR3 is 15 residues. The CDR3 region has the DNA TGTGCCAGTAGCCTCCTACAGGGGGCGGATAGAAAACTGTTTTTT. This codes for CASSLLQGADRKLFF.

The V call is TRBV28, the J call TRBJ1-2; 8 positions match TRBD1. Unmatched junction bases numbered 5, after V lost 5 bases and J lost 3 bases. CDR1 is MDHEN, CDR2 SYDVKM, per germline. The CDR3 is 14 amino acids. CDR3 region: CASSQDRAYYGYTF. CDR3 in DNA: TGTGCCAGCAGTCAGGACAGGGCGTACTATGGCTACACCTTC.

The gene calls are TRBV29-1 and TRBJ1-1, with D possibly TRBD1 on 6 matching bases. Per germline, CDR1 SQVTM and CDR2 ANQGSEA. CDR3 size: 11 residues. V was trimmed by 2 bases and J by 8 bases, leaving 9 bases between them. CDR3 region: CSVEWGGEAFF. The DNA for the CDR3 is TGCAGCGTTGAATGGGGGGGCGAAGCTTTCTTT.

The chain couples TRBV10-3 to TRBJ2-3; D might be TRBD2 (5 bases). Per the germline V gene, CDR1 is ENHRY and CDR2 is SYGVKD. The CDR3 has 15 residues. Trimming left V 0 bases short and J 0 bases short, with 7 bases between. As DNA, the CDR3 is TGTGCCATCAGTGAGTCGACGGGAAGCACAGATACGCAGTATTTT. It specifies CAISESTGSTDTQYF.

The rearrangement links TRBV4-3 to TRBJ1-6; 7 bases line up with TRBD1. The CDR3 sequence is 15 residues long. The germline CDR1 and CDR2 sequences are LGHNA and YSLEER. J was trimmed by 11 bases and V by 0 bases; bases with no gene match: 7. The CDR3: CASSQDLAQGAPLHF. The CDR3 region has the DNA TGCGCCAGCAGCCAAGATCTTGCCCAGGGGGCACCCCTCCACTTT.